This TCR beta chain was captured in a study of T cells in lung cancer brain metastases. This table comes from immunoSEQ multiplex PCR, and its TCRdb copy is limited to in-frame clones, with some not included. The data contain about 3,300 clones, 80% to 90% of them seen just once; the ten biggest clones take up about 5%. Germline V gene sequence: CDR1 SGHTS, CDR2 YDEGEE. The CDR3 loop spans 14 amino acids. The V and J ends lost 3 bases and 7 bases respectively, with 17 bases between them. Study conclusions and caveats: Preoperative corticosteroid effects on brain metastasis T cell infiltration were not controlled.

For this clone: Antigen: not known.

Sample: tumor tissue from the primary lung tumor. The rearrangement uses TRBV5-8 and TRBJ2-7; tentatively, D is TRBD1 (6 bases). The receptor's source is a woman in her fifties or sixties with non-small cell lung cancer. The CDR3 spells CASSYVTGSREQYF. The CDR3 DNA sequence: TGTGCCAGCAGCTACGTGACAGGTTCCAGGGAGCAGTACTTC.